This TCR beta chain was sequenced during a study of T cells in tuberculosis. The sample's time point: new active TB diagnosis, blood taken before or within 7 days of starting treatment. Positive smear microscopy and/or M. tuberculosis culture confirmed active disease. Sequenced by immunoSEQ multiplex PCR; TCRdb stores in-frame clones only, minus some. The sample carries under 35,000 clones, around 90% recorded once. The CDR3 runs 13 residues. The germline V gene has CDR1 SGHTA and CDR2 FQGNSA. V lost 2 bases, J lost 4 bases, and 8 bases lay in between. Findings and caveats of the study: Shorter CDR3-alpha in active tuberculosis partly drove smaller distances. Active tuberculosis TCR-alpha repertoires lay closer to GMM-specific TCRs than IGRA-negative controls, suggesting clonal expansion.

Worth noting for this clone: Its antigen is not identified.

The material sequenced was PBMCs, taken at tuberculosis diagnosis. V usage is TRBV7-2 and J usage is TRBJ1-2; D is possibly TRBD1 (6 bases). The receptor was isolated from an adult with tuberculosis. Some clones in this sample may be carry-over from other donors' samples. The DNA for the CDR3 is TGTGCCAGCAGCTTACCGACAGGCTATGGCTACACCTTC. It is translated as CASSLPTGYGYTF.